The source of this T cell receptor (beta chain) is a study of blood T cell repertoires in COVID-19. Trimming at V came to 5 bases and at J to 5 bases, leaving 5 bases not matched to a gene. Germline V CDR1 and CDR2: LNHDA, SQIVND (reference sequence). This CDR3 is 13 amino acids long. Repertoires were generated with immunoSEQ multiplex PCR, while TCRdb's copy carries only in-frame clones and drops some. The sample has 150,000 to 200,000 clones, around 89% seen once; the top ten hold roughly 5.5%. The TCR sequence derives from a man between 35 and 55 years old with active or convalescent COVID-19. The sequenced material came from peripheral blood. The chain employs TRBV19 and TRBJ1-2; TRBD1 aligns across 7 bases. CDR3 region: CASSPDREYGYTF. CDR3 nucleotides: TGTGCCAGTAGTCCAGACAGGGAATATGGCTACACCTTC. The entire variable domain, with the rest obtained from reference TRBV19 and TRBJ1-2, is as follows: DGGITQSPKYLFRKEGQNVTLSCEQNLNHDAMYWYRQDPGQGLRLIYYSQIVNDFQKGDIAEGYSVSREKKESFPLTVTSAQKNPTAFYLCASSPDREYGYTFGSGTRLTVV.